Below, 30 T cell receptor beta chains from the same sample are listed, as sequenced in a study of CD8 T cells in ankylosing spondylitis. TCRdb re-called the 5' RACE reads with MiXCR, one entry per CDR3 protein. The profile shows 250,000 to 400,000 distinct CDR3 sequences, 9.5% to 13% of them singletons. The sample taken for sequencing was blood, either unsorted or a sorted T cell fraction (not recorded which). These receptors were taken from a female donor with ankylosing spondylitis or in good health (not recorded which).

The V call is TRBV7-9, the J call TRBJ2-7, with 12 bases that match TRBD1. This CDR3 region has 15 residues. Germline CDR1 and CDR2: SEHNR and FQNEAQ (reference sequence). V shed 3 bases, J shed 5 bases, and the junction held 5 bases outside the gene matches. The CDR3 region is CASSLGQGAHDEQYF. The CDR3 DNA is TGTGCCAGCAGCTTGGGACAGGGGGCTCACGACGAGCAGTACTTC.

This clonotype has a handful of counts. CDR3 sequence (DNA): TGTGCCAGCAGCTTACGACGGCTGACCTACAATGAGCAGTTCTTC. Its translation: CASSLRRLTYNEQFF. The rearrangement joins TRBV7-2 to TRBJ2-1; no clear D gene. In germline, CDR1 is SGHTA, CDR2 FQGNSA. The CDR3 contains 15 residues. The V end was cut by 2 bases, the J end by 2 bases, with 10 bases between.

Ten or more counts support this clonotype. This rearrangement joins TRBV3-1 to TRBJ2-2, with D unclear. Looked up from germline, CDR1 is LGHDT and CDR2 is YNNKEL (reference sequence). The CDR3 sequence is 13 residues long. The ends were cut back, 0 bases at V and 7 bases at J, with 6 bases in the middle. Here the CDR3 DNA reads TGTGCCAGCAGCCAAGATATCGGCGGGGAGCTGTTTTTT. It codes for CASSQDIGGELFF.

In nucleotides, the CDR3 is TGTGCCAGCAGCCCAGTTCAGGATAAGCAGTTCTTC. Protein product: CASSPVQDKQFF. The J gene is TRBJ2-1, the V gene TRBV7-9; D unresolved. The V and J ends lost 5 bases and 11 bases respectively, with 13 bases between them. Looked up from germline, CDR1 is SEHNR and CDR2 is FQNEAQ (reference sequence). The CDR3 runs to 12 residues.

This clonotype was recorded at least ten times. CDR3 nucleotide sequence: TGTGCCAGCAGTTGGGCTAGCGGGGGTGAGCAGTACTTC. Residues: CASSWASGGEQYF. The gene calls are TRBV12-3 or TRBV12-4 and TRBJ2-7; 10 positions match TRBD2. The CDR3 extends over 13 amino acids. Trimming at V came to 4 bases and at J to 7 bases, leaving 4 bases not matched to a gene.

This clonotype has at least ten counts. The V call is TRBV5-1, the J call TRBJ1-3; tentatively, D is TRBD1 (5 bases). Between the trimmed V and J ends, which lost 0 bases and 2 bases, there was a span of 9 bases. CDR1 SGHRS and CDR2 YFSETQ come from the germline V gene. The CDR3 runs to 15 residues. The CDR3 sequence: CASSLEAGTGNTIYF. CDR3 coding DNA: TGCGCCAGCAGCTTGGAGGCAGGGACTGGAAACACCATATATTTT. Filled out from reference TRBV5-1 and TRBJ1-3, the complete variable domain reads KAGVTQTPRYLIKTRGQQVTLSCSPISGHRSVSWYQQTPGQGLQFLFEYFSETQRNKGNFPGRFSGRQFSNSRSEMNVSTLELGDSALYLCASSLEAGTGNTIYFGEGSWLTVV.

This clonotype was detected many times. The J gene is TRBJ2-7, the V gene TRBV5-4; 7 bases align to TRBD1. This CDR3 contains 14 residues. Germline V CDR1 and CDR2: SGHNT, YYREEE (reference sequence). Trimming cost V 2 bases and J 5 bases; bases outside gene matches: 7. In nucleotides, the CDR3 is TGTGCCAGCAGCTTACAGGGGAGAAAAGACGAGCAGTACTTC. The encoded protein is CASSLQGRKDEQYF.

This clonotype was counted many times. The chain joins TRBV7-6 to TRBJ2-7; D may correspond to TRBD1 or TRBD2 (5 bases each). Per germline, CDR1 SGHVS and CDR2 FNYEAQ. Trimming removed 4 bases at V and 6 bases at J, with 19 bases between. The CDR3 has 15 residues. The CDR3 is CASSSGTPGSGEQYF. CDR3 sequence (DNA): TGTGCCAGCAGCTCCGGGACCCCCGGCTCAGGCGAGCAGTACTTC. The full variable domain, its missing parts supplied by reference TRBV7-6 and TRBJ2-7, is GAGVSQSPRYKVTKRGQDVALRCDPISGHVSLYWYRQALGQGPEFLTYFNYEAQQDKSGLPNDRFSAERPEGSISTLTIQRTEQRDSAMYRCASSSGTPGSGEQYFGPGTRLTVT.

At least ten counts were recorded for this clonotype. The rearrangement links TRBV5-1 to TRBJ1-1; 7 nucleotides align to TRBD1. Germline V gene sequence: CDR1 SGHRS, CDR2 YFSETQ. The V gene end was trimmed by 5 bases and the J gene end by 7 bases; junction bases not matched to a gene: 11. The CDR3 totals 14 residues. The CDR3 DNA is TGCGCCAGCAGGCAGGAGGGACAGCCCAATGAAGCTTTCTTT. This encodes CASRQEGQPNEAFF.

This clonotype was detected only a few times. The chain is built from TRBV20-1 and TRBJ2-5; 14 bases are a match to TRBD2. Germline trimming cut 2 bases from V and 5 bases from J; bases unmatched to any gene: 10. CDR3 size: 17 residues. The germline V gene encodes CDR1 DFQATT and CDR2 SNEGSKA (reference sequence). CDR3: CSARKPGLAGVWETQYF. The CDR3 DNA follows: TGCAGTGCTAGAAAACCGGGACTAGCGGGAGTATGGGAGACCCAGTACTTC.

The CDR3 DNA is TGTGCCAGCAGCTTATACGGTCTAAGCTCCTACAATGAGCAGTTCTTC. Protein product: CASSLYGLSSYNEQFF. V usage is TRBV7-9 and J usage is TRBJ2-1; D is ambiguous. V lost 2 bases and J 0 bases, leaving 11 bases between the germline ends. Per germline, CDR1 SEHNR and CDR2 FQNEAQ (reference sequence). CDR3 length: 16 amino acids.

This clonotype appeared a few times. The chain is built from TRBV29-1 and TRBJ2-7, with TRBD2 matching over 7 bases. Trimming took 3 bases from V and 0 from J; bases not matched to a gene: 5. The CDR3 contains 14 residues. Germline V gene data show CDR1 as SQVTM and CDR2 as ANQGSEA. CDR3 in DNA: TGCAGCGTTGACGGGGGAGGGTCCTCCTACGAGCAGTACTTC. Its translation is CSVDGGGSSYEQYF.

This clonotype has ten or more counts. The chain couples TRBV24-1 to TRBJ1-5, with 7 bases lining up with TRBD1. Per the germline V gene, CDR1 is KGHDR and CDR2 is SFDVKD. The CDR3 has 16 residues. V trimming: 3 bases; J trimming: 3 bases; junction bases outside the gene matches: 7. The CDR3 sequence: CATSDHRQGDNQPQHF. The CDR3 DNA sequence: TGTGCCACCAGTGATCATAGACAGGGTGACAATCAGCCCCAGCATTTT.

This clonotype was recorded a few times. The J gene is TRBJ2-4, the V gene TRBV7-9; tentative D call: TRBD2 (5 bases). The CDR3 runs 17 residues. Germline V lookup: CDR1 SEHNR, CDR2 FQNEAQ (reference sequence). V lost 0 bases and J lost 0, with 12 bases in between. CDR3 nucleotides: TGTGCCAGCAGCTTAGCGGATACGGGAATAGCCAAAAACATTCAGTACTTC. Translating it yields CASSLADTGIAKNIQYF.

This clonotype was seen repeatedly, ten times or more. V gene TRBV5-1 combines with J gene TRBJ1-1, with D perhaps TRBD1 (5 bases). This CDR3 is built from 16 residues. CDR1 SGHRS and CDR2 YFSETQ come from the germline V gene. Trimming shortened V by 0 bases and J by 1 base, and 13 bases separated the two germline ends. The CDR3 loop reads CASSLGGTSGNTEAFF. Here the CDR3 DNA reads TGCGCCAGCAGCTTGGGAGGGACCTCCGGGAACACTGAAGCTTTCTTT.

In this sample, this clonotype turned up many times. This chain uses TRBV27 with TRBJ2-1, with 14 bases aligning to TRBD2. The CDR3 has 19 residues. V shed 4 bases and J 2 bases; nucleotides not matched to a gene: 10. CDR1 is MNHEY, CDR2 SMNVEV, per germline (reference sequence). This chain's CDR3 is CASSWAGLAGVHPYNEQFF. Here the CDR3 DNA reads TGTGCCAGCAGTTGGGCGGGACTAGCGGGGGTCCATCCCTACAATGAGCAGTTCTTC.

There are many counts of this clonotype. The chain joins TRBV27 to TRBJ2-3; D may be TRBD2 (5 bases). Trimming shortened V by 5 bases and J by 9 bases, and 15 bases separated the two germline ends. Germline V gene sequence: CDR1 MNHEY, CDR2 SMNVEV (reference sequence). The CDR3 is 13 residues long. DNA of the CDR3: TGTGCCAGCAGTGCACTTCCGGGATACACGCAGTATTTT. Its translation is CASSALPGYTQYF.

About this clonotype itself: A much bigger clone sits one base away, suggesting this may be a read error. The rearrangement links TRBV20-1 to TRBJ1-1, with no clear D. Germline V gives CDR1 DFQATT, CDR2 SNEGSKA (reference sequence). The CDR3 contains 13 residues. The CDR3: CRAHSSPNTEAFF. CDR3 in DNA: TGCCGTGCCCACTCTTCACCGAACACTGAAGCTTTCTTT.

V is TRBV7-9 and J is TRBJ2-7; 9 nucleotides match TRBD1. Germline CDR1 is SEHNR and CDR2 is FQNEAQ (reference sequence). V lost 1 base and J lost 3; bases outside the gene matches: 4. This CDR3 region has 15 residues. CDR3 in amino acids: CASSLDRGPLYEQYF. DNA of the CDR3: TGTGCCAGCAGCTTAGACAGGGGGCCGCTCTACGAGCAGTACTTC. The variable domain in full, with the rest retrieved from reference TRBV7-9 and TRBJ2-7, is DTGVSQNPRHKITKRGQNVTFRCDPISEHNRLYWYRQTLGQGPEFLTYFQNEAQLEKSRLLSDRFSAERPKGSFSTLEIQRTEQGDSAMYLCASSLDRGPLYEQYFGPGTRLTVT.

The V gene is TRBV12-3 or TRBV12-4, the J gene TRBJ2-1, with TRBD2 matching 11 bases. V gave up 0 bases and J gave up 7 bases; unmatched junction bases: 8. The CDR3 length is 17 residues. This CDR3 is CASSLAQLAGAQNEQFF. The CDR3 DNA is TGTGCCAGCAGTTTAGCCCAACTAGCGGGGGCCCAGAATGAGCAGTTCTTC.

A remark on this clonotype: At one end, the junction sequence differs from germline, possibly due to a read error. The rearrangement links TRBV5-1 to TRBJ1-1, with D possibly matching TRBD1 (5 bases). The CDR3 is 16 residues long. Germline lookup yields CDR1 SGHRS and CDR2 YFSETQ. The CDR3 DNA reads TGCCCCAGCAGCTTGGCACCAGGGACTAGGAACACTGAAGCTTTCTTT. This encodes CPSSLAPGTRNTEAFF.

This clonotype has a handful of counts. The chain carries TRBV7-9 and TRBJ1-1, with 7 bases matching TRBD1. Germline V gene data show CDR1 as SEHNR and CDR2 as FQNEAQ (reference sequence). The CDR3 has 13 amino acids. The junction had 5 bases not matched to a gene; V was cut back by 5 bases and J by 5 bases. CDR3 loop: CASSQGVRTEAFF. CDR3 in DNA: TGTGCCAGCAGCCAGGGGGTCAGGACTGAAGCTTTCTTT.

This clonotype was observed once. This may be a read error, as it is one base from a much larger clone. The chain carries TRBV20-1 and TRBJ1-5; D gene ambiguous. This CDR3 has 15 amino acids. CDR1 DFQATT and CDR2 SNEGSKA come from the germline V gene (reference sequence). The CDR3 sequence: CSALRGGAGNQPQRF. The CDR3 DNA reads TGCAGTGCTCTGCGAGGAGGCGCCGGCAATCAGCCCCAGCGTTTT.

A few counts support this clonotype. CDR3 DNA sequence: TGTGCCAGCAGCCTAAGACTAGCGCAGGCAGATACGCAGTATTTT. This codes for CASSLRLAQADTQYF. The chain uses TRBV7-2 and TRBJ2-3, with 8 bases matching TRBD2. The V and J ends lost 5 bases and 4 bases, in that order; junction bases with no gene match: 8. Germline V gene lookup returns CDR1 SGHTA and CDR2 FQGNSA. The CDR3 contains 15 residues.

The V gene is TRBV28, the J gene TRBJ2-1, with no clear D. There are 12 residues in the CDR3. V was clipped by 2 bases and J by 9 bases, with 8 bases between them. The germline V gene encodes CDR1 MDHEN and CDR2 SYDVKM. The CDR3 protein is CASSLRSGEQFF. The CDR3 nucleotides are TGTGCCAGCAGTTTAAGGTCGGGTGAGCAGTTCTTC.

This clonotype was counted at least ten times. The V and J genes are TRBV12-3 or TRBV12-4 and TRBJ1-5; the D is unclear. V was cut by 7 bases and J by 0 bases, with 7 bases left in between. This CDR3 has 13 residues. The CDR3 coding sequence is TGTGCCAGCACCCCGTATAGCAATCAGCCCCAGCATTTT. This gives the protein CASTPYSNQPQHF.

As for this clonotype: A much larger clone is a single base away; this may be a read error. The rearrangement joins TRBV20-1 to TRBJ2-5; 7 bases are shared with TRBD1. This CDR3 spans 15 amino acids. Germline V gene data show CDR1 as DFQATT and CDR2 as SNEGSKA (reference sequence). With 1 base clipped from V and 2 bases from J, the junction kept 7 bases outside the gene matches. CDR3 residues: CSARGAAGGQETQYF. The CDR3, as DNA: TGCAGTGCTAGAGGAGCTGCAGGGGGTCAAGAGACCCAGTACTTC.

This clonotype was counted at least ten times. V and J are TRBV7-9 and TRBJ1-1; D remains unclear. Germline CDR1 is SEHNR and CDR2 is FQNEAQ (reference sequence). The CDR3 length is 14 residues. V lost 1 base and J 1 base, leaving 7 bases between the germline ends. CDR3: CASSLVGKNTEAFF. DNA for the CDR3: TGTGCCAGCAGCTTAGTTGGGAAGAACACTGAAGCTTTCTTT.

A note on this clonotype: A much more abundant neighbour one base away suggests this may be a read error. The chain joins TRBV29-1 to TRBJ2-3; weak D call: TRBD2 (6 bases). Germline V gives CDR1 SQVTM, CDR2 ANQGSEA. Deletions cut 4 bases from V and 1 base from J, with 15 bases between. The CDR3 spans 15 residues. The CDR3 loop is CSVVGLTGGTDTQYF. CDR3 DNA sequence: TGCAGCGTTGTTGGTCTAACGGGGGGCACAGATACGCAGTATTTT.

In DNA form, the CDR3 reads TGTGCCAGCAGCTTCGGGGATTTGGACTATGGCTACACCTTC. Amino acid sequence: CASSFGDLDYGYTF. The chain joins TRBV5-6 to TRBJ1-2; D remains ambiguous. This CDR3 contains 14 residues. The V and J ends lost 2 bases and 3 bases respectively, with 11 bases between them. CDR1 is SGHDT and CDR2 is YYEEEE in the germline V gene.